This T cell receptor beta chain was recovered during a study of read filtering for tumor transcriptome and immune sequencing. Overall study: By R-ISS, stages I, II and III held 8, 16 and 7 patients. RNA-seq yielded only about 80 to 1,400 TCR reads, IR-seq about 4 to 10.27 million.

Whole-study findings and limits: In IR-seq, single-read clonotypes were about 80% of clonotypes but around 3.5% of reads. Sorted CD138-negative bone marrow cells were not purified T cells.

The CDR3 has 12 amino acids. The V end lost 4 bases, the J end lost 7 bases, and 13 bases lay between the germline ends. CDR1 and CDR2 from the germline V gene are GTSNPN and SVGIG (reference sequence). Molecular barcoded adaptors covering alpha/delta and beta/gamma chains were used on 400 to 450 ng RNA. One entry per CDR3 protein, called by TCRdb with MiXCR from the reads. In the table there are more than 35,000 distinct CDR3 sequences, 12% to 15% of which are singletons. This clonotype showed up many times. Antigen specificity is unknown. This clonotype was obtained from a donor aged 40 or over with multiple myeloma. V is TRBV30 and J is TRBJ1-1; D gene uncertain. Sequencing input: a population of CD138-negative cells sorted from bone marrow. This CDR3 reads CAWTSTLDEAFF. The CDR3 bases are TGTGCCTGGACTTCGACACTTGATGAAGCTTTCTTT.